A selection of T cell receptor beta chains follows, all from one sample in a study of blood T cell repertoires in COVID-19. Sequencing used immunoSEQ multiplex PCR; TCRdb keeps in-frame clones, though not all of them. The sample holds a few hundred thousand clones, around four fifths seen once. The sequenced sample was peripheral blood. These receptors all come from an elderly woman with COVID-19, enrolled during active disease. Each CDR3 is given with its conserved first and last residue. The D gene is left open where the match is weak. The size field is filled for only some rows; it gives once, few, many or a size class.

size	V	J	length	D	CDR3	DNA
-	TRBV3-1/TRBV3-2	TRBJ2-3	17	TRBD2	CASSPPSSGGRRDTQYF	TGTGCCAGCAGCCCCCCCAGTAGCGGGGGACGACGGGATACGCAGTATTTT
-	TRBV7-9	TRBJ2-3	16	TRBD2	CASSPGTSGGTDTQYF	TGTGCCAGCAGCCCCGGGACTAGCGGGGGCACAGATACGCAGTATTTT
-	TRBV19	TRBJ1-1	15	TRBD1	CASSTAGTGYTEAFF	TGTGCCAGTAGTACGGCCGGGACAGGGTACACTGAAGCTTTCTTT
-	TRBV20-1	TRBJ1-1	12	-	CSASFGPEGAFF	TGCAGTGCTAGTTTCGGCCCCGAGGGCGCTTTCTTT
-	TRBV19	TRBJ1-1	11	-	CASSGGAEAFF	TGTGCCAGCTCCGGAGGGGCTGAAGCTTTCTTT
-	TRBV2	TRBJ1-5	13	TRBD1	CAGGQGINQPQHF	TGTGCCGGGGGACAGGGTATTAATCAGCCCCAGCATTTT
-	TRBV5-1	TRBJ2-3	14	TRBD2	CASGSGGAEDTQYF	TGCGCCAGCGGTAGCGGGGGGGCCGAAGATACGCAGTATTTT
-	TRBV30	TRBJ2-7	14	-	CAWSVLGGVSKQYF	TGTGCCTGGAGTGTACTTGGCGGGGTTTCAAAGCAGTACTTC
-	TRBV2	TRBJ1-2	13	-	CASIQDPSGGYTF	TGTGCCAGCATTCAGGACCCCTCGGGGGGCTACACCTTC
-	TRBV6-5	TRBJ1-2	11	TRBD1	CATDRTGGYTF	TGTGCCACCGACAGGACAGGGGGCTACACCTTC
-	TRBV5-1	TRBJ2-5	16	-	CASSLAYSVSQETQYF	TGCGCCAGCAGCTTGGCCTATAGCGTATCCCAAGAGACCCAGTACTTC
few	TRBV11-2	TRBJ1-6	14	-	CASSPGALNSPLHF	TGTGCCAGCAGCCCGGGAGCCCTTAATTCACCCCTCCACTTT
-	TRBV7-2	TRBJ1-3	15	TRBD1	CASSLRGQGGNTIYF	TGTGCCAGCAGCTTAAGGGGACAGGGGGGAAACACCATATATTTT
-	TRBV6-5	TRBJ1-5	13	-	CATLQGLGQPQHF	TGTGCCACCTTACAGGGCTTGGGGCAGCCCCAGCATTTT
-	TRBV6-5	TRBJ1-3	14	-	CASSLSGAGNTIYF	TGTGCCAGCAGTTTATCAGGGGCTGGAAACACCATATATTTT
few	TRBV6-5	TRBJ1-2	12	TRBD1	CASSYRGGGYTF	TGTGCCAGCAGTTATAGAGGGGGCGGCTACACCTTC
-	TRBV20-1	TRBJ2-1	10	-	CSAGKDEQFF	TGCAGTGCCGGGAAGGATGAGCAGTTCTTC
-	TRBV6-4	TRBJ2-1	15	TRBD2	CASSDFGTSVGEQFF	TGTGCCAGCAGTGACTTTGGGACTAGCGTCGGTGAGCAGTTCTTC
few	TRBV6-5	TRBJ1-6	14	TRBD1	CASSYDRGNSPLHF	TGTGCCAGCAGTTACGACAGGGGAAATTCACCCCTCCACTTT